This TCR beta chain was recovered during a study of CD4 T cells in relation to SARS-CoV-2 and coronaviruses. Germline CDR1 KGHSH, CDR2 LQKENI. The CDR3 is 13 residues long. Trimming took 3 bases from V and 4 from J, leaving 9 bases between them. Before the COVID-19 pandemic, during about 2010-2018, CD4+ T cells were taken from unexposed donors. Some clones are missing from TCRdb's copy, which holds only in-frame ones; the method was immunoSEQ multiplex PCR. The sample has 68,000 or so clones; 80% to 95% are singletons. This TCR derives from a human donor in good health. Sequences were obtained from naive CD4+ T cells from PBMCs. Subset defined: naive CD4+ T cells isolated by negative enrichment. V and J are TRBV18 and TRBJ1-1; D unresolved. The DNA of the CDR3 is TGTGCCAGCTCACCTCCGGGAGGCACTGAAGCTTTCTTT. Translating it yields CASSPPGGTEAFF.